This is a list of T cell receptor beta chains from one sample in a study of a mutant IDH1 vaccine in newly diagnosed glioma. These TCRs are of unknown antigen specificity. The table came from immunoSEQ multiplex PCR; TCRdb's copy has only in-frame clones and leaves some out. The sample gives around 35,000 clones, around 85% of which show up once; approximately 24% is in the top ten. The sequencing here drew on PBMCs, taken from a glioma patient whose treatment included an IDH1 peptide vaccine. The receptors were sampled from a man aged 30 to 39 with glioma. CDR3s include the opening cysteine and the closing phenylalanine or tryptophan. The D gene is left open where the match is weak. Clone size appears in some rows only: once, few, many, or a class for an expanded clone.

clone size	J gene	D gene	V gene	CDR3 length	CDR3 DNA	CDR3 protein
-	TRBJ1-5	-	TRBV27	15	TGTGCCAGCAGCCCTGTAAGTTATAGCAATCAGCCCCAGCATTTT	CASSPVSYSNQPQHF
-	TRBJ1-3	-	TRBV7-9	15	TGTGCCAGCAGCTCGACAGCCCGTACTGGAAACACCATATATTTT	CASSSTARTGNTIYF
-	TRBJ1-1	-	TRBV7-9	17	TGTGCCAGCAGCACATCGGGGGGCCAGGGAAGGAACACTGAAGCTTTCTTT	CASSTSGGQGRNTEAFF
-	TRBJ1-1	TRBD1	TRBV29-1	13	TGCAGCGCAGGACAGGGGAGGGATACTGAAGCTTTCTTT	CSAGQGRDTEAFF
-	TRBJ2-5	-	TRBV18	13	TGTGCCAGCTCACCACCGTCTGTAGAGACCCAGTACTTC	CASSPPSVETQYF
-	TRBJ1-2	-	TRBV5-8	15	TGTGCCAGCAGCTTGAGGGGGACACGGGACTATGGCTACACCTTC	CASSLRGTRDYGYTF
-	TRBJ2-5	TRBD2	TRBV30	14	TGTGCCTGGAGTGCAGCGGGGTCCCAAGAGACCCAGTACTTC	CAWSAAGSQETQYF
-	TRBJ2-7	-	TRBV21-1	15	TGTGCCAGCAGCCCAAATGGAGACAGGGGCGACGAGCAGTACTTC	CASSPNGDRGDEQYF
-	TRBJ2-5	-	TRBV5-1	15	TGCGCCAGCAGCTTGGGTACAGGGCAAGAGAAGGCCCAGTACTTC	CASSLGTGQEKAQYF
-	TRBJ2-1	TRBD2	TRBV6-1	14	TGTCTCTCTTCTAGCGGGAGGGCCGGAAATGAGCAGTTCTTC	CLSSSGRAGNEQFF
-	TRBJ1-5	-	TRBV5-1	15	TGCGCCAGCAGCATAACAGGGATGAGCAATCAGCCCCAGCATTTT	CASSITGMSNQPQHF
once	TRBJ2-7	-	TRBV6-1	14	TGTGCCAGCATCGGGACTGGGAAGTTATACGAGCAGTACTTC	CASIGTGKLYEQYF
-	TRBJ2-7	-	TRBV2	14	TGTGCCAGCAGGGGATTGGACAGTTCCTACGAGCAGTACTTC	CASRGLDSSYEQYF
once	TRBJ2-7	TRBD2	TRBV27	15	TGTGCCAGCAGATTCTACGGCGGGAGATCCTACGAGCAGTACTTC	CASRFYGGRSYEQYF
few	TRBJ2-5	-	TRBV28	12	TGTGCCAGCAGCCGTGGGGAAGAGACCCAGTACTTC	CASSRGEETQYF
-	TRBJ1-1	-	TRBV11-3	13	TGTGCCAGCAGCCTGGGGCAGAACACTGAAGCTTTCTTT	CASSLGQNTEAFF
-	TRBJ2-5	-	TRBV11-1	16	TGTGCCAGCAGCTCCCAGGTTAGAGCGGCGCCAACAAAGCAGTACTTC	CASSSQVRAAPTKQYF
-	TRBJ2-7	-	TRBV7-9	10	TGTGTCTGGGGGAGCTACGAGCAGTACTTC	CVWGSYEQYF
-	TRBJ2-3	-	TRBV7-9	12	TGTGCCAGCAGCACGCGCACAGATACGCAGTATTTT	CASSTRTDTQYF
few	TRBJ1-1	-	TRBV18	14	TGTGCCAGCTCACCTGGGACGGGGAACACTGAAGCTTTCTTT	CASSPGTGNTEAFF
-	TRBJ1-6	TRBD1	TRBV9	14	TGTGCCAGCAGCGTAGGGACAGGCAATTCACCCCTCCACTTT	CASSVGTGNSPLHF
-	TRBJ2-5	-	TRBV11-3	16	TGTGCCAGCAGCCCCGGCCTTGGACAGTTACAAGAGACCCAGTACTTC	CASSPGLGQLQETQYF
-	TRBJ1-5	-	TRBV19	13	TGTGCCAGTAGTATGCAGAGAGATCAGCCCCAGCATTTT	CASSMQRDQPQHF
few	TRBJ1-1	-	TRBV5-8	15	TGTGCCAGCAGCTTGGACGGCAGATTGAACACTGAAGCTTTCTTT	CASSLDGRLNTEAFF
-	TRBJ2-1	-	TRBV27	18	TGTGCCAGCAGTTCCCAGCTTCTCATTAATCAGGGGTTGGATGAGCAGTTCTTC	CASSSQLLINQGLDEQFF
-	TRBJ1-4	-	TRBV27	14	TGTGCCGCCCCATTAACACCAACTAATGAAAAACTGTTTTTT	CAAPLTPTNEKLFF
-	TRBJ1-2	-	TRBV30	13	TGTGCCTGGAGTTCCGGACAGAGCAATGGCTACACCTTC	CAWSSGQSNGYTF
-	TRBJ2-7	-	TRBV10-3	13	TGTGCCATCGCCGGGACTTTCTCCTACGAGCAGTACTTC	CAIAGTFSYEQYF
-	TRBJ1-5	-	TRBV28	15	TGTGCCAGCAGTTTATCACGGCCCGGCGGGCAGCCCCAGCATTTT	CASSLSRPGGQPQHF
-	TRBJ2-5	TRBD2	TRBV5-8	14	TGTGCCAGCAGCTTCCAGGGAGGGAAGGAGACCCAGTACTTC	CASSFQGGKETQYF
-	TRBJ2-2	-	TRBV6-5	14	TGTGCCAGCATAAGACAGGGAGGGGCCGGGGAGCTGTTTTTT	CASIRQGGAGELFF
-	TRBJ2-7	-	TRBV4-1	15	TGCGCCAGCAGCCAAGATAACGGGTGGAGGTACGAGCAGTACTTC	CASSQDNGWRYEQYF
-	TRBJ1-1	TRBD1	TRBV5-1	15	TGCGCCAGCAGCGTCCCGTACAGGGGCAGAACTGAAGCTTTCTTT	CASSVPYRGRTEAFF
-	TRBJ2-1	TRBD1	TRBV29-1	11	TGCAGCTCCCGGGACAGTAATGAGCAGTTCTTC	CSSRDSNEQFF
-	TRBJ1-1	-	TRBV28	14	TGTGCCAGCAGCCTAATAATAGGGCCAGTTGAAGCTTTCTTT	CASSLIIGPVEAFF
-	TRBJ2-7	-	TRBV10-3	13	TGTGCCATCATCATGACAAGCTCCTACGAGCAGTACTTC	CAIIMTSSYEQYF
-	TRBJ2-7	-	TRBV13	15	TGTGCCAGCAGCTCTCTGTCACACAGGGTAGACGAGCAGTACTTC	CASSSLSHRVDEQYF